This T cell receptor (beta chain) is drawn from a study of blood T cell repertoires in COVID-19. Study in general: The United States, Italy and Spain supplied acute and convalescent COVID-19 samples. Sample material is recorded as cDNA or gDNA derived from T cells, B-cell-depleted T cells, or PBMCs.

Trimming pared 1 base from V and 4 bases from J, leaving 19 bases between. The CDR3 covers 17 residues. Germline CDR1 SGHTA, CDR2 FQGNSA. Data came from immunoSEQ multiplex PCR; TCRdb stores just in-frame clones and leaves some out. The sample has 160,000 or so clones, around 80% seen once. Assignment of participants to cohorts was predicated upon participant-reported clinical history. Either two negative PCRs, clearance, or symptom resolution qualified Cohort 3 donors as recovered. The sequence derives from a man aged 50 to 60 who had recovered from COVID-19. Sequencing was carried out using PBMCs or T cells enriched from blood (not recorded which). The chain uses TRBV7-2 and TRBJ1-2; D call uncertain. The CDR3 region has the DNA TGTGCCAGCAGCTTAGAATCCCCCCTGGCAGCGATCTATGGCTACACCTTC. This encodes CASSLESPLAAIYGYTF.